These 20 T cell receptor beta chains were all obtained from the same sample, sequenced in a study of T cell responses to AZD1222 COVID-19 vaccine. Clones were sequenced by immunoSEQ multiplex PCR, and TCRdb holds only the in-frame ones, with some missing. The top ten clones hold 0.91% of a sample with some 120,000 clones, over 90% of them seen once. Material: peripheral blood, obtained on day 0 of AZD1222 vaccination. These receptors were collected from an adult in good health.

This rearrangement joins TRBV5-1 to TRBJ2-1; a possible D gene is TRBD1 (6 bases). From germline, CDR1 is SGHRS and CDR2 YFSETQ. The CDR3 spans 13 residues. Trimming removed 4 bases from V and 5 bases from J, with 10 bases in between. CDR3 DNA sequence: TGCGCCAGCAGCCCGGGACAAAACAATGAGCAGTTCTTC. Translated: CASSPGQNNEQFF.

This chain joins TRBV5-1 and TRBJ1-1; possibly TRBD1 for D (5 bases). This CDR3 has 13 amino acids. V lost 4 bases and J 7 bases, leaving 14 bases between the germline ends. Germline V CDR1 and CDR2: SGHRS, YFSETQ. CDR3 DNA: TGCGCCAGCAGCACAGAGGACACCTTTGAAGCTTTCTTT. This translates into CASSTEDTFEAFF.

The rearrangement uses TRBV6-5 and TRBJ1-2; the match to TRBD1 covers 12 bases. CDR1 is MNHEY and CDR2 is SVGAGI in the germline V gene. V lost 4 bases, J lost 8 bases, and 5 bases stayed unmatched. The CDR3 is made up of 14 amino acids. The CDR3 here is CASSLGQGARGYTF. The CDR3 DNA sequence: TGTGCCAGCAGTTTGGGACAGGGGGCCCGCGGCTACACCTTC.

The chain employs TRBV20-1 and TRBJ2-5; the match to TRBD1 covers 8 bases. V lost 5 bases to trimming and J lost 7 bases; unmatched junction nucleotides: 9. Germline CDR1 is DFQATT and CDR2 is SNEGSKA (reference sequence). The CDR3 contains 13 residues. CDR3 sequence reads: CSARGQGRGTQYF. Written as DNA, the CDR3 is TGCAGTGCTCGTGGACAGGGACGAGGGACCCAGTACTTC.

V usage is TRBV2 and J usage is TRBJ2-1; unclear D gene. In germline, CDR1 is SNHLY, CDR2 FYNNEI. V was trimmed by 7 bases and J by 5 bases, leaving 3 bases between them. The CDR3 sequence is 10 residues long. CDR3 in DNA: TGTGCCAGCAATAACAATGAGCAGTTCTTC. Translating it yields CASNNNEQFF.

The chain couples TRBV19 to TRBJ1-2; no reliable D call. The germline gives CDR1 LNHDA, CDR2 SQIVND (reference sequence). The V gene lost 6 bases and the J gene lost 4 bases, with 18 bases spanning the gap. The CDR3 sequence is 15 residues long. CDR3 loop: CASRGTAKLPYGYTF. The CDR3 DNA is TGTGCCAGTAGGGGTACAGCAAAACTTCCCTATGGCTACACCTTC.

Here the CDR3 reads CASRAGGNSPLHF. CDR3 nucleotide sequence: TGTGCCAGCAGGGCAGGCGGGAATTCACCCCTCCACTTT. The rearrangement joins TRBV9 to TRBJ1-6, with no clear D. With 5 bases removed from V and 7 bases from J, the gap between germline ends came to 10 bases. This CDR3 spans 13 amino acids. Germline assignment: CDR1 SGDLS and CDR2 YYNGEE.

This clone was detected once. The DNA for the CDR3 is TGTGCCAGCAGTTTATGGGGGAGGAGAAGATATGGCTACACCTTC. It encodes CASSLWGRRRYGYTF. V usage is TRBV27 and J usage is TRBJ1-2, with D perhaps TRBD1 (5 bases). Germline assignment: CDR1 MNHEY and CDR2 SMNVEV (reference sequence). The CDR3 is 15 residues long. Trimming pared 1 base from V and 5 bases from J, leaving 14 bases between.

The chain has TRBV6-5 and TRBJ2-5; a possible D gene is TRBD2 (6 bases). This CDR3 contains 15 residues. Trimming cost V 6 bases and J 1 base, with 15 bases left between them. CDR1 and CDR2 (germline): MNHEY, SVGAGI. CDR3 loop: CASSNLRGSQETQYF. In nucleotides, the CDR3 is TGTGCCAGCAGCAACCTCCGGGGGAGCCAAGAGACCCAGTACTTC.

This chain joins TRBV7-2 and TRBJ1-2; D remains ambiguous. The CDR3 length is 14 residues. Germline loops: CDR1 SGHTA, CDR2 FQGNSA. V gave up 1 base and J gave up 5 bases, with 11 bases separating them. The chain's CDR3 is CASSLEGSGYGYTF. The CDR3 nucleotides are TGTGCCAGCAGCTTAGAAGGCTCGGGTTATGGCTACACCTTC.

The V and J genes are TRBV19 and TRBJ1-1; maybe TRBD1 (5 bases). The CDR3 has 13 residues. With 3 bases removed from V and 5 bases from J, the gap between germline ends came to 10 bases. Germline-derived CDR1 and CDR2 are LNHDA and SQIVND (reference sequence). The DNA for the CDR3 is TGTGCCAGTAGTATCGATCGGGGGACTGAAGCTTTCTTT. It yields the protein CASSIDRGTEAFF.

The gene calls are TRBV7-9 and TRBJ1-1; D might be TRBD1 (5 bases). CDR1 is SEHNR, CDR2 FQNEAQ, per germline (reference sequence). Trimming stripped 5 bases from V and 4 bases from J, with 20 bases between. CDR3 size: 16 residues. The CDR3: CASSPAGREGRTEAFF. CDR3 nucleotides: TGTGCCAGCAGCCCAGCGGGTAGGGAGGGACGCACTGAAGCTTTCTTT.

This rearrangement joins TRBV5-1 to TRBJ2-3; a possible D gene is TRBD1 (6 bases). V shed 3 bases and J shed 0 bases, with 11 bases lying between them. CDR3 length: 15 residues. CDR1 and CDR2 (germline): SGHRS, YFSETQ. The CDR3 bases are TGCGCCAGCAGCTCTCGGACAGTAAGCACAGATACGCAGTATTTT. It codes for CASSSRTVSTDTQYF. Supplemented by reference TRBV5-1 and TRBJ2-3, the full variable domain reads KAGVTQTPRYLIKTRGQQVTLSCSPISGHRSVSWYQQTPGQGLQFLFEYFSETQRNKGNFPGRFSGRQFSNSRSEMNVSTLELGDSALYLCASSSRTVSTDTQYFGPGTRLTVL.

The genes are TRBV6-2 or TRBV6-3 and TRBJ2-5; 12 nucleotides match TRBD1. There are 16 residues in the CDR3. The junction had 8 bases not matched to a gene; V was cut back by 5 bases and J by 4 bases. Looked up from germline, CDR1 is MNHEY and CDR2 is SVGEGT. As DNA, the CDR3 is TGTGCCAGCAGTGACCCGGGACAGGGGGCTCGAGAGACCCAGTACTTC. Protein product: CASSDPGQGARETQYF.

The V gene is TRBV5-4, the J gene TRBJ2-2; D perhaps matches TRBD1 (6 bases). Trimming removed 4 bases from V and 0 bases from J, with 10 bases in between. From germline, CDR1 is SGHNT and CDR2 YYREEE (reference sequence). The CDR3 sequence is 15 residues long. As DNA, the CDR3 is TGTGCCAGCAGCGTGGACAGCGCGAACACCGGGGAGCTGTTTTTT. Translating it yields CASSVDSANTGELFF.

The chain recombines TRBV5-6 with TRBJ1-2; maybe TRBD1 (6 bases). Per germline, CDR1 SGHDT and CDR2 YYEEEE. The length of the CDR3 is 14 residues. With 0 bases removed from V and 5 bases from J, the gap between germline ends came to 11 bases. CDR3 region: CASSLGDRRYGYTF. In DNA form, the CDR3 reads TGTGCCAGCAGCTTGGGAGACAGGAGGTATGGCTACACCTTC.

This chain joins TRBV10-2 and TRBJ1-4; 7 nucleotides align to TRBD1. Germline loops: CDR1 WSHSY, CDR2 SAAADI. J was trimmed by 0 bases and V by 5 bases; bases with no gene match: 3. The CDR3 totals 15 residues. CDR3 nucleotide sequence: TGCGCCAGCAGTAGGGGGCATGCAACTAATGAAAAACTGTTTTTT. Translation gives CASSRGHATNEKLFF.

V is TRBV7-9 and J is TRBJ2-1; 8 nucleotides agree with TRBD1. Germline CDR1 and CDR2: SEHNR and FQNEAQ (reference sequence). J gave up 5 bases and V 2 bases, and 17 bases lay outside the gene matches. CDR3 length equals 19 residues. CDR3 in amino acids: CASSLMDFWRTGMHNEQFF. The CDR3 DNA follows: TGTGCCAGCAGCTTAATGGACTTCTGGAGGACAGGGATGCACAATGAGCAGTTCTTC.

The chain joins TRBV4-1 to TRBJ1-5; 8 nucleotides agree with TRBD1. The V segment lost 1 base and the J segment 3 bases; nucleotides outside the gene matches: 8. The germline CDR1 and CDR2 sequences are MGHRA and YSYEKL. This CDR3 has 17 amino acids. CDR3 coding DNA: TGCGCCAGCAGCCAAGCCGCGGACAGGGATAACAATCAGCCCCAGCATTTT. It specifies CASSQAADRDNNQPQHF.

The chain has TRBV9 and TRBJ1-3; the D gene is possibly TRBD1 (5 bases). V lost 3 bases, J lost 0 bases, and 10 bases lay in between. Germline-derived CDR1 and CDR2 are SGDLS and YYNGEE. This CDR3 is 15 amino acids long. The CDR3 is CASSATVVSGNTIYF. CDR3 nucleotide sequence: TGTGCCAGCAGCGCGACAGTTGTCTCTGGAAACACCATATATTTT.